Listed here is a single T cell receptor (beta chain). The data derive from a study of tumor-infiltrating lymphocytes in primary liver carcinoma. Overall study: Tumors measured about 4 to 10 cm and were stage T1-T3 N0M0. The yield of productive TCRbeta reads per sample was roughly 3.5 to 7.13 million and was similar across tissue types.

Co-extracted RNA and DNA came from roughly 20-30 mg of unsorted bulk tissue. Five distinct regions per tumor were sampled. Researchers generated TCR beta cDNA from 500 ng of total RNA, relying on a constant-region primer. It was through three nested multiplex PCR rounds of slightly modified ARM-PCR that TCR beta libraries arose. TCRdb called the multiplex PCR reads again in MiXCR, with one record for every CDR3 protein. The repertoire includes around 78,000 distinct CDR3 sequences, roughly two thirds of them detected once, and about an eighth sits in the top ten. Sequencing was done on a sample of liver tumor tissue from sampling region 4. The subset was: tumor region T4, right-lateral pole. This clonotype originated in a woman in her fifties or sixties with primary liver carcinoma and hepatitis B virus infection.

The CDR3 here is CASGIAGGSTYEQYF. For the CDR3, the DNA is TGTGCCAGCGGCATAGCGGGGGGTTCTACCTACGAGCAGTACTTC. The chain combines TRBV7-9 with TRBJ2-7; 10 bases align to TRBD2. Trimming removed 8 bases from V and 2 bases from J; junction bases left unmatched: 9. Germline CDR1 is SEHNR and CDR2 is FQNEAQ (reference sequence). This CDR3 region has 15 residues. Filled out from reference TRBV7-9 and TRBJ2-7, the complete variable domain reads DTGVSQNPRHKITKRGQNVTFRCDPISEHNRLYWYRQTLGQGPEFLTYFQNEAQLEKSRLLSDRFSAERPKGSFSTLEIQRTEQGDSAMYLCASGIAGGSTYEQYFGPGTRLTVT.